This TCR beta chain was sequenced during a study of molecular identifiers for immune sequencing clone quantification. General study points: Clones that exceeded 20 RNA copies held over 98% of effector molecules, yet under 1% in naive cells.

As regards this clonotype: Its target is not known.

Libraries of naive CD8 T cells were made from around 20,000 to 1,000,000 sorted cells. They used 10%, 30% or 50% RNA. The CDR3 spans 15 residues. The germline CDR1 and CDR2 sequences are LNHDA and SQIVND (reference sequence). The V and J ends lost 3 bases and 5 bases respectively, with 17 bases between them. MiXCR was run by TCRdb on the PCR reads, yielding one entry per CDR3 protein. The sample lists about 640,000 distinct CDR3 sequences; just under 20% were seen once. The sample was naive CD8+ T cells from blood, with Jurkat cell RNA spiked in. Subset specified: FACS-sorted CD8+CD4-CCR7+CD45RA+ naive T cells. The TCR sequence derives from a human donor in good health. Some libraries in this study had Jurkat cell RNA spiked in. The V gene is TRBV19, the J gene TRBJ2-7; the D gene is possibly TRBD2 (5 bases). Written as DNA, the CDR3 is TGTGCCAGTAGTATGCTTCGTGGAAGAGGGAACGAGCAGTACTTC. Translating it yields CASSMLRGRGNEQYF.